This entry lists 28 T cell receptor beta chains sequenced from one sample in a study of blood T cell repertoires in COVID-19. Profiled with immunoSEQ multiplex PCR; TCRdb holds only in-frame clones, not every one. This sample has some 310,000 clones, with about nine tenths found just once. Sequencing used PBMCs or T cells enriched from blood (not recorded which). These receptors all stem from a woman in her 30s who had recovered from COVID-19.

In its sample, this clone was seen once. V gene TRBV27 combines with J gene TRBJ2-1, with 7 bases fitting TRBD1. V trimming: 5 bases; J trimming: 6 bases; junction bases outside the gene matches: 16. The CDR3 is 17 amino acids. Germline CDR1 and CDR2: MNHEY and SMNVEV (reference sequence). The CDR3 DNA reads as TGTGCCAGCAGTACTCCGCCGGGACAGATTTTTTTCAATGAGCAGTTCTTC. Its translation is CASSTPPGQIFFNEQFF.

The chain carries TRBV18 and TRBJ2-1, with TRBD1 as a possible D gene (6 bases). Trimming took off 0 bases at V and 7 bases at J, with 16 bases between the two ends. The CDR3 sequence is 16 residues long. From germline, CDR1 is KGHSH and CDR2 LQKENI. CDR3 loop: CASSPPTGNVANEQFF. CDR3 DNA: TGTGCCAGCTCACCACCCACAGGGAATGTCGCTAATGAGCAGTTCTTC.

V usage is TRBV27 and J usage is TRBJ1-1; D gene unclear. V was trimmed by 3 bases and J by 3 bases, leaving 8 bases between them. The CDR3 is made up of 13 amino acids. Looked up from germline, CDR1 is MNHEY and CDR2 is SMNVEV (reference sequence). DNA for the CDR3: TGTGCCAGCAGTTTCTCGCGGGACACTGAAGCTTTCTTT. Its translation is CASSFSRDTEAFF.

This chain uses TRBV27 with TRBJ2-2, with D tentatively TRBD1 (5 bases). CDR1 and CDR2 from the germline V gene are MNHEY and SMNVEV (reference sequence). Trimming stripped 2 bases from V and 6 bases from J, with 13 bases between. The CDR3 extends over 15 amino acids. The chain's CDR3 is CASSLTSIGAGELFF. The CDR3 DNA follows: TGTGCCAGCAGTTTAACTTCGATAGGGGCCGGGGAGCTGTTTTTT.

This chain joins TRBV19 and TRBJ1-2; D perhaps matches TRBD1 (5 bases). V was pared by 3 bases and J by 8 bases, with 13 bases between. The germline V gene has CDR1 LNHDA and CDR2 SQIVND (reference sequence). The CDR3 loop spans 13 amino acids. The CDR3 sequence is CASSISGSWGYTF. Written as DNA, the CDR3 is TGTGCCAGTAGTATCTCAGGGTCGTGGGGCTACACCTTC.

V gene TRBV24-1 combines with J gene TRBJ2-1; possibly TRBD2 for D (6 bases). CDR1 and CDR2 (germline): KGHDR, SFDVKD. CDR3 length equals 13 residues. V was cut by 4 bases and J by 4 bases, with 7 bases left in between. The CDR3 spells CATSDAGYNEQFF. CDR3 bases: TGTGCCACCAGTGACGCGGGGTACAATGAGCAGTTCTTC.

The V gene is TRBV12-3 or TRBV12-4, the J gene TRBJ2-5; D gene unclear. The CDR3 is made up of 13 amino acids. Trimming stripped 7 bases from V and 3 bases from J, with 12 bases between. The CDR3 protein is CASTSKLEETQYF. CDR3 DNA sequence: TGTGCCAGCACTTCAAAACTTGAAGAGACCCAGTACTTC.

In this sample, this clone turned up once. The rearrangement uses TRBV7-6 and TRBJ2-5, with 10 bases matching TRBD1. The CDR3 extends over 16 amino acids. Trimming cost V 5 bases and J 4 bases; bases outside gene matches: 10. Germline CDR1 reads SGHVS; CDR2 reads FNYEAQ. CDR3 nucleotide sequence: TGTGCCAGCAGCCGCCCGACAGGGGGCGAGCGAGAGACCCAGTACTTC. Translating it yields CASSRPTGGERETQYF.

V gene TRBV5-6 combines with J gene TRBJ2-7; 7 nucleotides line up with TRBD2. The V gene's germline CDR1 is SGHDT and CDR2 YYEEEE. V was clipped by 2 bases and J by 6 bases; unmatched bases: 5. CDR3 length: 13 residues. CDR3 sequence (DNA): TGTGCCAGCAGCTTAATAGCGGGCGGCGAGCAGTACTTC. It is translated as CASSLIAGGEQYF.

This clone has just one count. The genes are TRBV19 and TRBJ1-2; D is unclear. The CDR3 has 16 residues. The V and J ends lost 1 base and 4 bases respectively, with 16 bases between them. Germline CDR1 and CDR2: LNHDA and SQIVND (reference sequence). The CDR3 nucleotides are TGTGCCAGTAGTATAGTAGGTTCGGAGGGATCCTATGGCTACACCTTC. Its translation is CASSIVGSEGSYGYTF.

This clone was found a few times. This chain links TRBV7-9 with TRBJ2-7; 7 bases match TRBD2. The CDR3 extends over 14 amino acids. The V segment lost 5 bases and the J segment 3 bases; nucleotides outside the gene matches: 7. CDR1 and CDR2 from the germline V gene are SEHNR and FQNEAQ (reference sequence). This CDR3 is CASSLSGDGYEQYF. The DNA for the CDR3 is TGTGCCAGCAGCCTCAGCGGGGACGGCTACGAGCAGTACTTC.

The chain is built from TRBV27 and TRBJ2-7; perhaps TRBD1 as D (5 bases). In germline, CDR1 is MNHEY, CDR2 SMNVEV (reference sequence). V dropped 3 bases and J dropped 3 bases, with 9 bases sitting between them. This CDR3 contains 13 residues. Here the CDR3 reads CASSFARDYEQYF. The DNA of the CDR3 is TGTGCCAGCAGTTTTGCCAGGGACTACGAGCAGTACTTC.

V is TRBV10-2 and J is TRBJ1-5; D not resolved. This CDR3 spans 13 amino acids. Germline V gives CDR1 WSHSY, CDR2 SAAADI. Trimming removed 4 bases at V and 9 bases at J, with 13 bases between. In DNA form, the CDR3 reads TGCGCCAGCAGTGGAGACCCGGCGGCGCCCCAGCATTTT. Amino acids: CASSGDPAAPQHF.

The chain employs TRBV28 and TRBJ1-2, with 7 bases aligning to TRBD1. The CDR3 sequence is 13 residues long. After removal of 8 bases from V and 6 bases from J, the junction contained 9 bases not matched to a gene. Germline lookup yields CDR1 MDHEN and CDR2 SYDVKM. This chain's CDR3 is CASLSGTVDGYTF. CDR3 sequence (DNA): TGTGCCAGCTTGTCAGGGACAGTTGATGGCTACACCTTC.

The chain combines TRBV19 with TRBJ2-5; 8 bases fit TRBD2. The germline gives CDR1 LNHDA, CDR2 SQIVND (reference sequence). This CDR3 comprises 16 residues. V gave up 0 bases and J gave up 0 bases; unmatched junction bases: 3. The CDR3 DNA follows: TGTGCCAGTAGTATAGAACTAGCGGCGTACCAAGAGACCCAGTACTTC. Translation: CASSIELAAYQETQYF.

The V call is TRBV6-2 or TRBV6-3, the J call TRBJ1-2; a weak D match, TRBD1 (6 bases). The germline CDR1 and CDR2 sequences are MNHEY and SVGEGT. With 2 bases removed from V and 4 bases from J, the gap between germline ends came to 14 bases. The CDR3 sequence is 15 residues long. The CDR3 region is CASSYGRLGGYGYTF. CDR3 DNA sequence: TGTGCCAGCAGTTACGGCCGGTTAGGGGGCTATGGCTACACCTTC.

The V call is TRBV30, the J call TRBJ1-3; D might be TRBD1 (6 bases). Trimming removed 1 base at V and 5 bases at J, with 6 bases between. Per the germline V gene, CDR1 is GTSNPN and CDR2 is SVGIG (reference sequence). This CDR3 is 12 amino acids long. This CDR3 is CAWSGGRNTIYF. The CDR3 bases are TGTGCCTGGAGTGGGGGGCGAAACACCATATATTTT.

V usage is TRBV19 and J usage is TRBJ1-4, with D possibly TRBD1 on 5 matching bases. Germline V gene data show CDR1 as LNHDA and CDR2 as SQIVND (reference sequence). Trimming cost V 5 bases and J 5 bases, with 15 bases left between them. CDR3 size: 15 residues. The CDR3 DNA reads as TGTGCCAGTAGTGGTCAGGGTTGGTTAAATGAAAAACTGTTTTTT. Its translation: CASSGQGWLNEKLFF.

The chain carries TRBV6-2 or TRBV6-3 and TRBJ1-2; the match to TRBD1 covers 9 bases. There are 14 residues in the CDR3. Trimming removed 4 bases from V and 6 bases from J; junction bases left unmatched: 6. Germline CDR1 is MNHEY and CDR2 is SVGEGT. CDR3 DNA sequence: TGTGCCAGCAGTTCGCACCGGGACAGGGATGGCTACACCTTC. Its protein product is CASSSHRDRDGYTF.

This chain links TRBV28 with TRBJ1-3; 8 nucleotides agree with TRBD1. With 2 bases clipped from V and 2 bases from J, the junction kept 11 bases outside the gene matches. This CDR3 comprises 18 residues. Per germline, CDR1 MDHEN and CDR2 SYDVKM. As DNA, the CDR3 is TGTGCCAGCAGTTTACCCTTTGACAGGGGCAGGACTGGAAACACCATATATTTT. It yields the protein CASSLPFDRGRTGNTIYF.

This chain connects TRBV25-1 to TRBJ1-2; D gene unclear. The CDR3 contains 14 residues. Germline CDR1 and CDR2: MGHDK and SYGVNS. V dropped 6 bases and J dropped 8 bases, with 19 bases sitting between them. The CDR3 loop is CASSDFGVQIGYTF. The CDR3 coding sequence is TGTGCCAGCAGCGATTTCGGGGTTCAGATCGGCTACACCTTC.

The chain carries TRBV5-4 and TRBJ2-7; D not certain. Between the trimmed V and J ends, which lost 4 bases and 0 bases, there was a span of 17 bases. From germline, CDR1 is SGHNT and CDR2 YYREEE (reference sequence). CDR3 length: 16 amino acids. In DNA form, the CDR3 reads TGTGCCAGCAGCCCCGGCGGCTTAGCCCGCTCCTACGAGCAGTACTTC. The encoded protein is CASSPGGLARSYEQYF.

This sequence joins TRBV11-2 and TRBJ1-2; 7 bases agree with TRBD1. V shed 5 bases, J shed 5 bases, and the junction held 11 bases outside the gene matches. Germline V gene data show CDR1 as SGHAT and CDR2 as FQNNGV. This CDR3 is built from 15 residues. The CDR3 DNA is TGTGCCAGCAGCCTTAACAGGGGCCGCGTTTATGGCTACACCTTC. Protein: CASSLNRGRVYGYTF.

The chain joins TRBV5-4 to TRBJ2-1; D is perhaps TRBD2 (5 bases). The V end lost 0 bases, the J end lost 6 bases, and 13 bases lay between the germline ends. The CDR3 has 15 amino acids. The germline V gene has CDR1 SGHNT and CDR2 YYREEE (reference sequence). As DNA, the CDR3 is TGTGCCAGCAGCTTGGGTTCGGGGTTTGGCAATGAGCAGTTCTTC. This encodes CASSLGSGFGNEQFF.

This chain connects TRBV2 to TRBJ2-7; weak D call: TRBD2 (6 bases). CDR3 size: 13 residues. The germline V gene encodes CDR1 SNHLY and CDR2 FYNNEI. Deletions cut 8 bases from V and 4 bases from J, with 15 bases between. This chain's CDR3 is CASAGLLGYEQYF. CDR3 nucleotide sequence: TGTGCCAGCGCGGGGCTCCTGGGGTACGAGCAGTACTTC.

This clone was seen a handful of times. The chain is built from TRBV4-2 and TRBJ1-1; possible D gene TRBD1, 6 bases. Trimming removed 0 bases at V and 0 bases at J, with 8 bases between. The CDR3 spans 15 residues. The germline V gene encodes CDR1 LGHNA and CDR2 YNFKEQ. This CDR3 reads CASSQETGLNTEAFF. As DNA, the CDR3 is TGTGCCAGCAGCCAAGAGACAGGCCTGAACACTGAAGCTTTCTTT.

The V call is TRBV2, the J call TRBJ2-1; TRBD2 aligns across 12 bases. Germline loops: CDR1 SNHLY, CDR2 FYNNEI. The CDR3 sequence is 15 residues long. With V trimmed by 6 bases and J by 7 bases, 7 bases remained unmatched. This CDR3 is CASSPRLAGGNEQFF. The CDR3 nucleotides are TGTGCCAGCAGCCCCCGTCTAGCGGGGGGGAATGAGCAGTTCTTC. Complete variable domain (other parts from reference TRBV2 and TRBJ2-1): EPEVTQTPSHQVTQMGQEVILRCVPISNHLYFYWYRQILGQKVEFLVSFYNNEISEKSEIFDDQFSVERPDGSNFTLKIRSTKLEDSAMYFCASSPRLAGGNEQFFGPGTRLTVL.

V usage is TRBV5-6 and J usage is TRBJ2-3; 10 bases line up with TRBD2. This CDR3 is 17 amino acids long. Germline V gene sequence: CDR1 SGHDT, CDR2 YYEEEE. V was clipped by 2 bases and J by 4 bases; unmatched bases: 10. The CDR3 is CASSFTSGRALADTQYF. CDR3 sequence (DNA): TGTGCCAGCAGCTTTACGAGCGGGAGGGCCCTCGCAGATACGCAGTATTTT.